The rows below give T cell receptor beta chains drawn from one sample of a study of blood T cell repertoires in COVID-19. Here immunoSEQ multiplex PCR was the method, and the copy in TCRdb shows in-frame clones only, minus some. The table includes roughly 400,000 clones, under 90% detected once. The sequenced material came from PBMCs or T cells enriched from blood (not recorded which). The receptor set was obtained from a young woman who had recovered from COVID-19. CDR3s include the opening cysteine and the closing phenylalanine or tryptophan. A D gene is named only where the DNA matches it firmly. Clone size is given for some rows only: seen once, a few or many times, or a class if the clone is expanded.

V	length	size	D	J	CDR3	DNA
TRBV10-3	18	once	TRBD1	TRBJ2-1	CAISTGTGGKGSYNEQFF	TGTGCCATCAGTACCGGGACAGGGGGCAAAGGATCCTACAATGAGCAGTTCTTC
TRBV9	15	once	.	TRBJ2-1	CASSLSWESYNEQFF	TGTGCCAGCAGCCTATCTTGGGAGTCCTACAATGAGCAGTTCTTC
TRBV19	13	few	TRBD1	TRBJ2-7	CASRGTGPYEQYF	TGTGCCAGTAGGGGGACAGGCCCCTACGAGCAGTACTTC
TRBV19	14	few	.	TRBJ2-7	CASSMEGAVSEQYF	TGTGCCAGTAGTATGGAGGGGGCGGTGAGCGAGCAGTACTTC
TRBV5-4	15	.	TRBD1	TRBJ1-6	CASSLGGFGDSPLHF	TGTGCCAGCAGCTTAGGGGGCTTCGGGGATTCACCCCTCCACTTT
TRBV9	14	.	.	TRBJ1-2	CASSVGGPTTGYTF	TGTGCCAGCAGCGTAGGAGGGCCGACTACTGGCTACACCTTC
TRBV11-2	12	.	.	TRBJ1-6	CASSVVSAPLHF	TGTGCCAGCAGCGTAGTATCCGCACCCCTCCACTTT
TRBV12-3/TRBV12-4	12	once	.	TRBJ1-6	CASSPGLAPLHF	TGTGCCAGCAGTCCAGGGTTGGCACCCCTCCACTTT
TRBV27	15	.	.	TRBJ2-1	CASSLSGGKVNEQFF	TGTGCCAGCAGTTTATCCGGCGGGAAAGTCAATGAGCAGTTCTTC
TRBV23-1	17	.	.	TRBJ2-5	CASRPIRHFRLQETQYF	TGCGCCAGCAGACCTATCAGGCACTTTCGCCTCCAAGAGACCCAGTACTTC
TRBV5-6	15	.	.	TRBJ2-5	CASSQALTREETQYF	TGTGCCAGCAGCCAGGCCCTGACGAGGGAAGAGACCCAGTACTTC
TRBV24-1	17	.	.	TRBJ2-6	CATSGIDYVSGANVLTF	TGTGCCACCAGTGGTATAGACTACGTTTCTGGGGCCAACGTCCTGACTTTC
TRBV5-1	14	.	TRBD2	TRBJ2-7	CASKIAGGSYEQYF	TGCGCCAGCAAGATAGCGGGGGGCTCCTACGAGCAGTACTTC
TRBV19	13	.	.	TRBJ1-6	CASSMGGNSPLHF	TGTGCCAGTAGTATGGGGGGTAATTCACCCCTCCACTTT
TRBV11-1	15	.	.	TRBJ1-1	CASSLGWGQNTEAFF	TGTGCCAGCAGCTTAGGTTGGGGACAGAACACTGAAGCTTTCTTT
TRBV27	15	.	TRBD1	TRBJ1-2	CASSLRGQGIYGYTF	TGTGCCAGCAGTTTACGGGGACAGGGAATCTATGGCTACACCTTC
TRBV27	14	.	.	TRBJ2-3	CATQERSVGDTQYF	TGTGCCACTCAGGAGCGGAGTGTTGGAGATACGCAGTATTTT
TRBV4-2	15	.	.	TRBJ1-3	CASSQWRSDVDTIYF	TGTGCCAGCAGCCAGTGGAGGAGCGACGTCGACACCATATATTTT
TRBV18	15	.	TRBD1	TRBJ1-6	CASSSGTGSISPLHF	TGTGCCAGCTCATCGGGGACAGGGTCAATTTCACCCCTCCACTTT
TRBV25-1	14	.	.	TRBJ1-2	CASSEYSRGYGYTF	TGTGCCAGCAGTGAATATTCCCGCGGGTATGGCTACACCTTC
TRBV11-1	13	.	.	TRBJ1-2	CASSRTTNYGYTF	TGTGCCAGCAGCCGGACAACTAACTATGGCTACACCTTC
TRBV5-4	14	.	.	TRBJ2-4	CASSNKLAKNIQYF	TGTGCCAGCAGCAATAAACTAGCCAAAAACATTCAGTACTTC
TRBV9	15	once	.	TRBJ1-3	CASSVTTEPGNTIYF	TGTGCCAGCAGCGTTACGACAGAGCCTGGAAACACCATATATTTT
TRBV5-1	17	.	.	TRBJ1-6	CASSPAGGAVTNSPLHF	TGCGCCAGCAGCCCGGCGGGGGGGGCGGTAACGAATTCACCCCTCCACTTT
TRBV28	14	few	TRBD1	TRBJ1-2	CASSLGTALYGYTF	TGTGCCAGCAGTTTAGGGACAGCCCTCTATGGCTACACCTTC
TRBV4-1	14	.	.	TRBJ1-4	CASSLRETNEKLFF	TGCGCCAGCAGCCTTAGAGAAACTAATGAAAAACTGTTTTTT
TRBV7-2	16	.	.	TRBJ2-3	CASTLGRGSYTGTQYF	TGTGCCAGCACCCTGGGGCGGGGAAGTTACACGGGTACGCAGTATTTT
TRBV5-6	15	.	TRBD1	TRBJ1-5	CASSLDRGFGQPQHF	TGTGCCAGCAGCCTTGACAGGGGGTTCGGTCAGCCCCAGCATTTT
TRBV29-1	15	.	TRBD2	TRBJ2-1	CSVEGLAGDYNEQFF	TGCAGCGTTGAAGGACTAGCGGGGGACTACAATGAGCAGTTCTTC
TRBV28	14	.	.	TRBJ1-6	CASSSTGYNSPLHF	TGTGCCAGCAGTTCGACAGGCTATAATTCACCCCTCCACTTT
TRBV4-2	15	.	.	TRBJ2-2	CASSQVQLDTGELFF	TGTGCCAGCAGCCAAGTCCAGTTGGACACCGGGGAGCTGTTTTTT
TRBV7-3	14	.	.	TRBJ1-5	CASSPRLGNQPQHF	TGTGCCAGCAGCCCCCGCCTAGGCAATCAGCCCCAGCATTTT
TRBV7-9	15	.	.	TRBJ1-2	CASSPRVIAHYGYTF	TGTGCCAGCAGCCCCAGGGTAATCGCTCACTATGGCTACACCTTC
TRBV7-8	18	.	TRBD2	TRBJ2-1	CASSLVSGGTSSYNEQFF	TGTGCCAGCAGCTTAGTGTCGGGCGGGACTAGCTCCTACAATGAGCAGTTCTTC
TRBV9	15	.	TRBD2	TRBJ2-5	CASSGSGRLVETQYF	TGTGCCAGCAGCGGTAGCGGGAGGTTGGTAGAGACCCAGTACTTC
TRBV30	16	.	TRBD1	TRBJ1-6	CAWSVLGQGRRSPLHF	TGTGCCTGGAGTGTCCTCGGACAGGGAAGGAGGTCACCCCTCCACTTT
TRBV9	16	.	TRBD2	TRBJ2-1	CASSVGSVAGTNEQFF	TGTGCCAGCAGCGTAGGGTCGGTAGCGGGAACCAATGAGCAGTTCTTC
TRBV7-3	16	once	TRBD2	TRBJ2-3	CASSPLLAVLPDTQYF	TGTGCCAGCAGCCCCCTGCTAGCGGTTCTCCCAGATACGCAGTATTTT
TRBV18	13	.	.	TRBJ1-1	CASSRAVNTEAFF	TGTGCCAGCTCACGAGCGGTGAACACTGAAGCTTTCTTT
TRBV10-3	14	.	.	TRBJ1-2	CAISEGTRDYGYTF	TGTGCCATCAGTGAGGGGACACGGGACTATGGCTACACCTTC
TRBV2	17	.	TRBD2	TRBJ2-3	CASSVRPGGPSTDTQYF	TGTGCCAGCAGTGTCCGCCCGGGAGGGCCAAGCACAGATACGCAGTATTTT
TRBV5-6	15	.	.	TRBJ1-4	CASSLKRGWHEKLFF	TGTGCCAGCAGCTTGAAGCGGGGGTGGCATGAAAAACTGTTTTTT
TRBV10-3	13	once	TRBD1	TRBJ1-1	CAIRIGQGTEAFF	TGTGCCATCAGGATTGGACAGGGGACTGAAGCTTTCTTT
TRBV5-1	15	.	TRBD1	TRBJ1-6	CASSPGTGENSPLHF	TGCGCCAGCAGCCCCGGGACAGGGGAAAATTCACCCCTCCACTTT
TRBV12-3/TRBV12-4	13	.	.	TRBJ2-7	CASSSGVFYEQYF	TGTGCCAGCAGTTCCGGGGTTTTCTACGAGCAGTACTTC
TRBV28	13	.	.	TRBJ1-2	CASRTGGLPGYTF	TGTGCCAGCAGAACTGGCGGTTTACCTGGCTACACCTTC
TRBV6-5	15	.	.	TRBJ1-5	CASRVADDSNQPQHF	TGTGCCAGTCGGGTCGCGGATGATAGCAATCAGCCCCAGCATTTT
TRBV4-1	16	.	.	TRBJ1-2	CASSQGPGPLAGGYTF	TGCGCCAGCAGCCAAGGGCCAGGGCCCCTTGCAGGTGGCTACACCTTC
TRBV11-3	14	.	TRBD1	TRBJ1-1	CASSQGQGNTEAFF	TGTGCCAGCAGCCAAGGACAGGGGAACACTGAAGCTTTCTTT
TRBV4-2	16	.	TRBD2	TRBJ2-1	CASSQAREAWSNEQFF	TGTGCCAGCAGCCAAGCCCGGGAGGCCTGGAGCAATGAGCAGTTCTTC
TRBV2	21	.	TRBD2	TRBJ2-3	CASSERSLGLAGGRNTDTQYF	TGTGCCAGCAGCGAACGCTCCTTAGGTCTAGCGGGGGGAAGAAACACAGATACGCAGTATTTT
TRBV27	15	.	TRBD1	TRBJ2-3	CASSPWDRRTDTQYF	TGTGCCAGCAGTCCCTGGGACAGGAGGACAGATACGCAGTATTTT